These 9 T cell receptor beta chains were all obtained from the same sample, sequenced in a study of T cells in tumors after PD-1 blockade. Repertoires were generated with immunoSEQ multiplex PCR, while TCRdb's copy carries only in-frame clones and drops some. Counted here are approximately 1,500 clones, less than 75% occurring once; the ten biggest clones make up roughly two fifths. The specimen comprised tumor tissue, sampled before anti-PD-1 treatment. The receptors here all came from a human donor with cutaneous squamous cell carcinoma.

The gene calls are TRBV2 and TRBJ2-5, with D hard to call. Trimming removed 1 base at V and 5 bases at J, with 2 bases between. The CDR3 spans 11 residues. Germline CDR1 and CDR2: SNHLY and FYNNEI. The CDR3 reads CASSEDETQYF. For the CDR3, the DNA is TGTGCCAGCAGTGAAGATGAGACCCAGTACTTC.

The chain couples TRBV13 to TRBJ2-2; D might be TRBD1 or TRBD2, each matching 5 bases. Germline values: CDR1 PRHDT, CDR2 FYEKMQ (reference sequence). V lost 5 bases to trimming and J lost 1 base, with 11 bases between them. CDR3 length equals 15 residues. CDR3 sequence reads: CASSPGTGNTGELFF. The DNA for the CDR3 is TGTGCCAGCAGCCCCGGGACCGGGAACACCGGGGAGCTGTTTTTT.

The rearrangement joins TRBV28 to TRBJ2-1; the D gene is possibly TRBD1 (5 bases). The germline gives CDR1 MDHEN, CDR2 SYDVKM. The ends were cut back, 6 bases at V and 5 bases at J, with 14 bases in the middle. This CDR3 spans 14 amino acids. CDR3 coding DNA: TGTGCCAGCAGCCAGGGCAGACGAGACAATGAGCAGTTCTTC. Encoded protein: CASSQGRRDNEQFF.

This clone was detected once. The rearrangement links TRBV5-8 to TRBJ1-5; no firm D call. CDR3 length: 11 residues. Germline V gives CDR1 SGHTS, CDR2 YDEGEE. Trimming left V 4 bases short and J 10 bases short, with 9 bases between. This CDR3 reads CASSVIGPQHF. The DNA for the CDR3 is TGTGCCAGCAGCGTCATTGGACCCCAGCATTTT. Full variable domain (missing parts from reference TRBV5-8 and TRBJ1-5): EAGVTQSPTHLIKTRGQQATLRCSPISGHTSVYWYQQALGLGLQFLLWYDEGEERNRGNFPPRFSGRQFPNYSSELNVNALELEDSALYLCASSVIGPQHFGDGTRLSIL.

In this sample, this clone turned up once. The rearrangement joins TRBV5-1 to TRBJ1-6; D gene ambiguous. In germline, CDR1 is SGHRS, CDR2 YFSETQ. The CDR3 consists of 16 residues. V lost 0 bases to trimming and J lost 0 bases, with 7 bases between them. CDR3 in amino acids: CASSLDGSSYNSPLHF. The CDR3 DNA follows: TGCGCCAGCAGCTTGGATGGGAGCTCCTATAATTCACCCCTCCACTTT. Together with reference TRBV5-1 and TRBJ1-6, the CDR3 gives the full variable domain: KAGVTQTPRYLIKTRGQQVTLSCSPISGHRSVSWYQQTPGQGLQFLFEYFSETQRNKGNFPGRFSGRQFSNSRSEMNVSTLELGDSALYLCASSLDGSSYNSPLHFGNGTRLTVT.

Written as DNA, the CDR3 is TGTGCCAGCAGCAAGACTAGCGGGGTTCTGGAGACCCAGTACTTC. Amino acid sequence: CASSKTSGVLETQYF. The chain couples TRBV2 to TRBJ2-5; TRBD2 matches 11 bases. CDR1 is SNHLY, CDR2 FYNNEI, per germline. The length of the CDR3 is 15 residues. V lost 6 bases, J lost 5 bases, and 8 bases stayed unmatched.

The chain has TRBV25-1 and TRBJ1-1; 9 bases fit TRBD1. Germline values: CDR1 MGHDK, CDR2 SYGVNS. CDR3 length: 14 residues. V lost 6 bases to trimming and J lost 5 bases; unmatched junction nucleotides: 7. Written as DNA, the CDR3 is TGTGCCAGCAGGGGGACAGGGACTGAGACTGAAGCTTTCTTT. It specifies CASRGTGTETEAFF.

J is TRBJ2-2 and V is TRBV24-1; D is unresolved. The V and J ends lost 11 bases and 4 bases respectively, with 10 bases between them. Germline values: CDR1 KGHDR, CDR2 SFDVKD. The CDR3 covers 12 residues. The DNA for the CDR3 is TGTGCCATATCTAGACTCACCGGGGAGCTGTTTTTT. Protein sequence: CAISRLTGELFF.

The chain recombines TRBV19 with TRBJ2-1; D may match TRBD1 or TRBD2 (5 bases each). CDR3 length: 17 amino acids. From germline, CDR1 is LNHDA and CDR2 SQIVND (reference sequence). V was cut by 5 bases and J by 0 bases, with 17 bases left in between. The CDR3 DNA reads as TGTGCCAGTAGTTCAGGTTGGGCAGGGAGCTCCTACAATGAGCAGTTCTTC. Protein: CASSSGWAGSSYNEQFF.